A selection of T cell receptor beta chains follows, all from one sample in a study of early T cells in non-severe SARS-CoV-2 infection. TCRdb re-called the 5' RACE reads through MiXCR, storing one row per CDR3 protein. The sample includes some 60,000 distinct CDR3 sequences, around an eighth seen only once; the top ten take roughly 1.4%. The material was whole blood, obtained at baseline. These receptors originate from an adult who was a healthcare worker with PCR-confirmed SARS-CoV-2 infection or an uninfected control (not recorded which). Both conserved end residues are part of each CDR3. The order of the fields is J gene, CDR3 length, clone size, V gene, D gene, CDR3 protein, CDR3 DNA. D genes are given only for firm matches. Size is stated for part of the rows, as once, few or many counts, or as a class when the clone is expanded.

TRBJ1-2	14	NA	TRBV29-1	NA	CSVVAGFMGYGYTF	TGCAGCGTTGTGGCGGGGTTCATGGGATATGGCTACACCTTC
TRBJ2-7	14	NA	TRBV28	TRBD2	CASSLAGGPKEQYF	TGTGCCAGCAGTTTAGCGGGAGGGCCGAAGGAGCAGTACTTC
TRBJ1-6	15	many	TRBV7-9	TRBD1	CASSSPGQRGSPLHF	TGTGCCAGCAGCTCGCCGGGACAGCGGGGTTCACCCCTCCACTTT
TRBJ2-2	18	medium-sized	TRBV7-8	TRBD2	CASSLGGASGMNTGELFF	TGTGCCAGCTCCCTGGGAGGCGCTAGCGGAATGAACACCGGGGAGCTGTTTTTT
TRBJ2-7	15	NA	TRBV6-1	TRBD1	CASSARWDSGVEQYF	TGTGCCAGCAGTGCCCGATGGGACAGTGGGGTGGAGCAGTACTTC
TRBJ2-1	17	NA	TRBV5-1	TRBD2	CASSEGLAGDRDNEQFF	TGCGCCAGCAGCGAAGGACTAGCGGGAGATCGGGACAATGAGCAGTTCTTC
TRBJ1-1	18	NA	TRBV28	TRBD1	CASSPARDRPFWDTEAFF	TGTGCCAGCAGTCCGGCCCGGGACAGACCCTTTTGGGACACTGAAGCTTTCTTT
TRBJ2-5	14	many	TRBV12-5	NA	CASGGRDSQETQYF	TGTGCTAGTGGGGGTCGGGACTCACAAGAGACCCAGTACTTC
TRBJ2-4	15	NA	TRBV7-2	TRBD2	CASTQGGGPKNIQYF	TGTGCCAGCACACAGGGCGGGGGGCCCAAAAACATTCAGTACTTC
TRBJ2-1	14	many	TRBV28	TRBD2	CASSSLLAGGEQFF	TGTGCCAGCAGTTCCTTATTAGCGGGAGGGGAGCAGTTCTTC
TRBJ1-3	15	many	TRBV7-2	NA	CASSSTGTTGNTIYF	TGTGCCAGCAGCTCCACCGGGACGACAGGAAACACCATATATTTT
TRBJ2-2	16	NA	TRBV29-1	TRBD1	CSVGDPGQGFSGELFF	TGCAGCGTTGGGGATCCAGGACAGGGGTTCTCCGGGGAGCTGTTTTTT
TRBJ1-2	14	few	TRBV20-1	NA	CSARDLWQTGGYTF	TGCAGTGCTAGAGATCTTTGGCAAACGGGGGGCTACACCTTC
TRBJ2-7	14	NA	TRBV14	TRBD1	CASSLDRAVNEQYF	TGTGCCAGCAGCCTAGACAGGGCGGTAAACGAGCAGTACTTC
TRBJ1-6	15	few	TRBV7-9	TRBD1	CASSLAGTGRSPLHF	TGTGCCAGCAGCTTAGCCGGGACAGGTCGGTCACCCCTCCACTTT
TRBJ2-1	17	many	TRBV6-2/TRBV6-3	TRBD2	CASSYSRASGLYNEQFF	TGTGCCAGCAGTTACTCGAGGGCTAGCGGACTGTACAATGAGCAGTTCTTC
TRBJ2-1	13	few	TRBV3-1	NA	CASSQVEYNEQFF	TGTGCCAGCAGCCAAGTTGAGTACAATGAGCAGTTCTTC
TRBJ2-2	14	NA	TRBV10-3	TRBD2	CASWGGGNTGELFF	TGTGCCAGCTGGGGGGGAGGGAACACCGGGGAGCTGTTTTTT
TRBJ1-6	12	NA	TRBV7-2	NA	CASSPVQSPLHF	TGTGCCAGCAGCCCCGTACAGTCGCCCCTCCACTTT
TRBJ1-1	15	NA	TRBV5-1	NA	CASSLDGGGYTEAFF	TGCGCCAGCAGCTTGGATGGGGGAGGATACACTGAAGCTTTCTTT
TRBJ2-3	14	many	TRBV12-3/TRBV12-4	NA	CASSLFLRTDTQYF	TGTGCCAGCAGTTTGTTCCTGCGCACAGATACGCAGTATTTT
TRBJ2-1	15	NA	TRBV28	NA	CASSSTGPTNGEQFF	TGTGCCAGCAGTTCCACGGGCCCAACAAATGGTGAGCAGTTCTTC
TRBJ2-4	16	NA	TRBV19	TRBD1	CASSTGQMNTKNIQYF	TGTGCCAGTAGTACGGGACAGATGAATACCAAAAACATTCAGTACTTC
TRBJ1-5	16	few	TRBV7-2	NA	CASSLEAGRGNQPQHF	TGTGCCAGCAGCTTAGAGGCGGGTAGAGGGAATCAGCCCCAGCATTTT
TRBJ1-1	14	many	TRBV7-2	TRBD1	CASSSRQGWTEAFF	TGTGCCAGCAGCTCGAGACAGGGCTGGACTGAAGCTTTCTTT
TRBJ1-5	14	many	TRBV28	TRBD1	CASTTQGANQPQHF	TGTGCCAGCACCACACAGGGGGCGAATCAGCCCCAGCATTTT
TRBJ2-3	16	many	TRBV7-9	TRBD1	CASSSSGTGPTDTQYF	TGTGCCAGCAGCTCCTCCGGGACAGGGCCCACAGATACGCAGTATTTT
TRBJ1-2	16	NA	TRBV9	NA	CASSVSTGKSNYGYTF	TGTGCCAGCAGCGTGTCAACAGGAAAATCTAACTATGGCTACACCTTC
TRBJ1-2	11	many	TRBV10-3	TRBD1	CAGQGSYGYTF	TGTGCCGGACAGGGTAGCTATGGCTACACCTTC
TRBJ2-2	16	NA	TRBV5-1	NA	CASRSAQTGNTGELFF	TGCGCCAGCAGGAGCGCACAGACTGGAAACACCGGGGAGCTGTTTTTT
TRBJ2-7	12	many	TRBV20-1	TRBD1	CSAVDRGHEQYF	TGCAGTGCTGTCGACAGGGGCCACGAGCAGTACTTC
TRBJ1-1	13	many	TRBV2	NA	CASSEGDWDEAFF	TGTGCCAGCAGTGAAGGGGATTGGGATGAAGCTTTCTTT